The rows below give T cell receptor beta chains drawn from one sample of a study of T cells in Graves' hyperthyroidism and ophthalmopathy. Using its own MiXCR run on the multiplex PCR reads, TCRdb lists one record per CDR3 protein. The top ten clones hold 42% of a sample with roughly 99,000 distinct CDR3 sequences, approximately 15% of them seen once. Sample: blood. The source of these receptors is a woman aged 50 to 60 with Graves' hyperthyroidism. Both conserved end residues are part of each CDR3. A D gene is named only where the DNA matches it firmly. Only some rows state a clone size, as once, few, many or a class for expanded clones.

clone size: many
CDR3 length: 14
D gene: .
J gene: TRBJ2-1
V gene: TRBV28
CDR3 protein: CASYPRRGGNEQFF
CDR3 DNA: TGTGCCAGCTATCCGAGGAGGGGTGGCAATGAGCAGTTCTTC

clone size: many
CDR3 length: 13
D gene: .
J gene: TRBJ1-1
V gene: TRBV20-1
CDR3 protein: CSASKTANTEAFF
CDR3 DNA: TGCAGTGCTAGCAAGACAGCGAACACTGAAGCTTTCTTT

clone size: .
CDR3 length: 15
D gene: TRBD2
J gene: TRBJ2-7
V gene: TRBV20-1
CDR3 protein: CSAREGTSGNDEQYF
CDR3 DNA: TGCAGTGCTAGAGAAGGGACTAGCGGGAACGACGAGCAGTACTTC

clone size: many
CDR3 length: 14
D gene: .
J gene: TRBJ2-1
V gene: TRBV6-2/TRBV6-3
CDR3 protein: CASSYSPGNNEQFF
CDR3 DNA: TGTGCCAGCAGTTACTCGCCGGGGAACAATGAGCAGTTCTTC

clone size: .
CDR3 length: 12
D gene: TRBD1
J gene: TRBJ2-7
V gene: TRBV11-1
CDR3 protein: CASRGTAYEQYF
CDR3 DNA: TGTGCCAGCAGAGGGACAGCATACGAGCAGTACTTC

clone size: .
CDR3 length: 14
D gene: .
J gene: TRBJ2-3
V gene: TRBV11-2
CDR3 protein: CASSLGEVLDTQYF
CDR3 DNA: TGTGCCAGCAGCTTAGGTGAGGTGTTGGATACGCAGTATTTT

clone size: many
CDR3 length: 15
D gene: TRBD1
J gene: TRBJ2-5
V gene: TRBV12-3/TRBV12-4
CDR3 protein: CASSRNQGAWETQYF
CDR3 DNA: TGTGCCAGCAGTCGAAACCAGGGGGCCTGGGAGACCCAGTACTTC

clone size: many
CDR3 length: 14
D gene: .
J gene: TRBJ1-2
V gene: TRBV12-3/TRBV12-4
CDR3 protein: CASSLDRRKYGYTF
CDR3 DNA: TGTGCCAGCAGCTTGGACAGACGCAAGTACGGCTACACCTTC

clone size: many
CDR3 length: 15
D gene: .
J gene: TRBJ2-2
V gene: TRBV20-1
CDR3 protein: CSASAGARNTGELFF
CDR3 DNA: TGCAGTGCTAGTGCAGGGGCCCGGAACACCGGGGAGCTGTTTTTT

clone size: many
CDR3 length: 18
D gene: TRBD1
J gene: TRBJ1-1
V gene: TRBV5-1
CDR3 protein: CASSLNSGTGGMNTEAFF
CDR3 DNA: TGCGCCAGCAGCTTAAACTCCGGGACAGGGGGAATGAACACTGAAGCTTTCTTT

clone size: many
CDR3 length: 15
D gene: .
J gene: TRBJ1-2
V gene: TRBV29-1
CDR3 protein: CSVDEMDGLDYGYTF
CDR3 DNA: TGCAGCGTGGATGAAATGGACGGCTTAGACTATGGCTACACCTTC

clone size: many
CDR3 length: 13
D gene: .
J gene: TRBJ1-4
V gene: TRBV6-2/TRBV6-3
CDR3 protein: CASSRDTNEKLFF
CDR3 DNA: TGTGCCAGCAGCCGGGACACAAATGAAAAACTGTTTTTT

clone size: many
CDR3 length: 14
D gene: .
J gene: TRBJ1-6
V gene: TRBV7-8
CDR3 protein: CASSLAGAYSPLHF
CDR3 DNA: TGTGCCAGCAGCTTAGCAGGGGCTTATTCACCCCTCCACTTT

clone size: many
CDR3 length: 16
D gene: .
J gene: TRBJ1-1
V gene: TRBV19
CDR3 protein: CASSMSYPGSNTEAFF
CDR3 DNA: TGTGCCAGTAGTATGAGCTATCCAGGATCGAACACTGAAGCTTTCTTT

clone size: many
CDR3 length: 17
D gene: TRBD2
J gene: TRBJ2-2
V gene: TRBV6-1
CDR3 protein: CASRAGLAGDNTGELFF
CDR3 DNA: TGTGCCAGCAGGGCGGGACTAGCGGGAGACAACACCGGGGAGCTGTTTTTT

clone size: .
CDR3 length: 17
D gene: .
J gene: TRBJ2-1
V gene: TRBV7-6
CDR3 protein: CASSLGFGGGGLNEQFF
CDR3 DNA: TGTGCCAGCAGCTTAGGTTTTGGGGGCGGGGGACTCAATGAGCAGTTCTTC

clone size: .
CDR3 length: 17
D gene: TRBD1
J gene: TRBJ2-1
V gene: TRBV28
CDR3 protein: CASSSPAGTGKYGEQFF
CDR3 DNA: TGTGCCAGCAGTTCCCCCGCCGGGACAGGGAAATATGGTGAGCAGTTCTTC

clone size: many
CDR3 length: 15
D gene: .
J gene: TRBJ1-1
V gene: TRBV20-1
CDR3 protein: CSASNRGRGDTEAFF
CDR3 DNA: TGCAGTGCTAGTAACCGCGGAAGGGGGGACACTGAAGCTTTCTTT

clone size: many
CDR3 length: 15
D gene: .
J gene: TRBJ2-3
V gene: TRBV7-9
CDR3 protein: CASSVNPGSGNTQYF
CDR3 DNA: TGTGCCAGCAGCGTAAACCCGGGGAGCGGAAATACGCAGTATTTT

clone size: .
CDR3 length: 14
D gene: .
J gene: TRBJ1-5
V gene: TRBV4-2
CDR3 protein: CASSLVFEGQPQHF
CDR3 DNA: TGTGCCAGCAGCTTAGTGTTTGAGGGTCAGCCCCAGCATTTT

clone size: many
CDR3 length: 13
D gene: .
J gene: TRBJ1-2
V gene: TRBV30
CDR3 protein: CAWSPASNYGYTF
CDR3 DNA: TGTGCCTGGAGCCCGGCTTCAAACTATGGCTACACCTTC

clone size: many
CDR3 length: 13
D gene: .
J gene: TRBJ2-7
V gene: TRBV29-1
CDR3 protein: CSVGGGSSYEQYF
CDR3 DNA: TGCAGCGTTGGAGGAGGGAGCTCCTACGAGCAGTACTTC

clone size: .
CDR3 length: 15
D gene: TRBD2
J gene: TRBJ2-5
V gene: TRBV5-8
CDR3 protein: CASSQRTSGRETQYF
CDR3 DNA: TGTGCCAGCAGCCAGAGGACTAGCGGGAGAGAGACCCAGTACTTC

clone size: .
CDR3 length: 14
D gene: TRBD2
J gene: TRBJ2-7
V gene: TRBV29-1
CDR3 protein: CSVPGLAGHDEQYF
CDR3 DNA: TGCAGCGTTCCGGGACTAGCGGGTCACGACGAGCAGTACTTC

clone size: many
CDR3 length: 14
D gene: .
J gene: TRBJ1-4
V gene: TRBV28
CDR3 protein: CASSSRAPNEKLFF
CDR3 DNA: TGTGCCAGCAGTTCGCGGGCTCCTAATGAAAAACTGTTTTTT

clone size: few
CDR3 length: 15
D gene: TRBD2
J gene: TRBJ2-1
V gene: TRBV6-2/TRBV6-3
CDR3 protein: CASSARLAGVDEQFF
CDR3 DNA: TGTGCCAGCAGTGCCAGACTAGCGGGAGTCGATGAGCAGTTCTTC